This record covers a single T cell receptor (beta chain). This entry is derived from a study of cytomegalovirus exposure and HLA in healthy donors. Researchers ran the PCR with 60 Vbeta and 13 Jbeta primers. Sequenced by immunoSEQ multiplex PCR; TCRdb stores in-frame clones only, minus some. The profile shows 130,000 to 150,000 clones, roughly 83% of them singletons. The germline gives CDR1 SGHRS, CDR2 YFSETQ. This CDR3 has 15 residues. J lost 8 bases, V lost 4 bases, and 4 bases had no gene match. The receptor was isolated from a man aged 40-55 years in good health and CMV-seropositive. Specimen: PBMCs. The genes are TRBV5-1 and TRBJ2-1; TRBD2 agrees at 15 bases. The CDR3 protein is CASSPGLAGGDEQFF. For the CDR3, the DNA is TGCGCCAGCAGCCCGGGACTAGCGGGAGGCGATGAGCAGTTCTTC.